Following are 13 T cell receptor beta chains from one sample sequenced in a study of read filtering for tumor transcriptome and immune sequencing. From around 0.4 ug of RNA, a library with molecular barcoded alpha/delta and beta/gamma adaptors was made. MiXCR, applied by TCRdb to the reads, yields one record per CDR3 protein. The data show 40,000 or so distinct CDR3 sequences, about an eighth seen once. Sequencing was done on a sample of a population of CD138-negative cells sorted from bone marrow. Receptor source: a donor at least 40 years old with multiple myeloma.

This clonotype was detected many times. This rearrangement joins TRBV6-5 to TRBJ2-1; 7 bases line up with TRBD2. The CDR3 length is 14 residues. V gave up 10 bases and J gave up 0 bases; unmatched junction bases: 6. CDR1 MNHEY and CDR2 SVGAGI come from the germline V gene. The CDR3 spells CATTGGNSYNEQFF. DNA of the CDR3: TGTGCCACTACCGGGGGGAACTCCTACAATGAGCAGTTCTTC.

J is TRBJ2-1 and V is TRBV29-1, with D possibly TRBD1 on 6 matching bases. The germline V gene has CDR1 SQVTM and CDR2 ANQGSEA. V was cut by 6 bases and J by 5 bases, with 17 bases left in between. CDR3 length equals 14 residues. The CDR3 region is CSVNPGQVDNEQFF. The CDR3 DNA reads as TGCAGCGTCAATCCGGGACAAGTAGACAATGAGCAGTTCTTC.

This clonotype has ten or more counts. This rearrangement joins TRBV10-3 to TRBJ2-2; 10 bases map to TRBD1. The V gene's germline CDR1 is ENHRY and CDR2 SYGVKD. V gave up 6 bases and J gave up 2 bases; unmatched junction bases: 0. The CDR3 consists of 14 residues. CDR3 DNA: TGTGCCATCAGGACAGGGGGCAACACCGGGGAGCTGTTTTTT. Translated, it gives CAIRTGGNTGELFF.

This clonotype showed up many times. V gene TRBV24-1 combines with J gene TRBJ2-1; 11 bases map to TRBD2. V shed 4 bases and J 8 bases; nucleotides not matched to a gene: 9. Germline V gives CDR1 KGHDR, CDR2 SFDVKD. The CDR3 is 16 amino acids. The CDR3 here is CATSDQTSGAGDEQFF. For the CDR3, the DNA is TGTGCCACCAGTGACCAGACTAGCGGGGCAGGCGATGAGCAGTTCTTC.

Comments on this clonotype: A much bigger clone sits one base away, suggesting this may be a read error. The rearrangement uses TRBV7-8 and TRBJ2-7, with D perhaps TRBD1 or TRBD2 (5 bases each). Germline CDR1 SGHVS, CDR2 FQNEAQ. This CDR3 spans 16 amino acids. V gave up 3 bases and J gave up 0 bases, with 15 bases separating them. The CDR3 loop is CASSFDWGLSSYEQYF. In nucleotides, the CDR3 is TGTGCCAGCAGCTTCGATTGGGGGTTAAGCTCCTACGAGCAGTACTTC. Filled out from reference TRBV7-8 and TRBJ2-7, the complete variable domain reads GAGVSQSPRYKVAKRGQDVALRCDPISGHVSLFWYQQALGQGPEFLTYFQNEAQLDKSGLPSDRFFAERPEGSVSTLKIQRTQQEDSAVYLCASSFDWGLSSYEQYFGPGTRLTVT.

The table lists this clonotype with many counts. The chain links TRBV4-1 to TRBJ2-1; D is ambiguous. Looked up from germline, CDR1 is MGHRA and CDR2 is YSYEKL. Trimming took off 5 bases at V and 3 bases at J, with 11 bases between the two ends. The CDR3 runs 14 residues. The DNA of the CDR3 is TGCGCCAGCAGCTCGGACCCGGACTACAATGAGCAGTTCTTC. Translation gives CASSSDPDYNEQFF.

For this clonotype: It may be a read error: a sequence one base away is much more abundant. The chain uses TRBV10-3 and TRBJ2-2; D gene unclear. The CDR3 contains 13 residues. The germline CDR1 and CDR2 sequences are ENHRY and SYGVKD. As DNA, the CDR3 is TGTGCCACCAGTGAAAGAGGTGCTGAGGAGCTGTTTTTT. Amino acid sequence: CATSERGAEELFF.

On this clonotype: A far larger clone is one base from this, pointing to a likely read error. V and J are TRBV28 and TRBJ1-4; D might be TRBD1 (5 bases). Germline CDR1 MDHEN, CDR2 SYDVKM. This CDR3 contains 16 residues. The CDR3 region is CASTDVGASSMNTQCF. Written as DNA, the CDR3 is TGTGCCAGCACAGACGTAGGGGCCAGCAGTATGAATACGCAGTGTTTT.

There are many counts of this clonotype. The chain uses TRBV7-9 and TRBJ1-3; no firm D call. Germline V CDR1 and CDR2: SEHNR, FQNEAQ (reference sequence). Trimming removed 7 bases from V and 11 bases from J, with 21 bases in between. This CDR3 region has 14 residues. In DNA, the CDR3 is TGTGCCAGCATCCTAGGTGGAGCGGTTAACCCCATATATTTT. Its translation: CASILGGAVNPIYF.

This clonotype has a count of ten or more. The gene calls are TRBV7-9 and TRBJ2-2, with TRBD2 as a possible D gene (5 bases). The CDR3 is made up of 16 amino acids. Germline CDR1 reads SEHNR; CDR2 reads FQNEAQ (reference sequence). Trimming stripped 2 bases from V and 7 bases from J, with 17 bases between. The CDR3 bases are TGTGCCAGCAGCTTATCCCCGGCGGGTCGGTTCGGGGAGCTGTTTTTT. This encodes CASSLSPAGRFGELFF.

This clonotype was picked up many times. The CDR3 spells CASSLSGALQETQYF. DNA for the CDR3: TGCGCCAGCAGCTTGTCCGGTGCGCTCCAAGAGACCCAGTACTTC. J is TRBJ2-5 and V is TRBV5-1; D is uncertain. This CDR3 comprises 15 residues. The V end lost 1 base, the J end lost 1 base, and 11 bases lay between the germline ends. CDR1 and CDR2 (germline): SGHRS, YFSETQ. The whole variable domain, remainder taken from reference TRBV5-1 and TRBJ2-5, is KAGVTQTPRYLIKTRGQQVTLSCSPISGHRSVSWYQQTPGQGLQFLFEYFSETQRNKGNFPGRFSGRQFSNSRSEMNVSTLELGDSALYLCASSLSGALQETQYFGPGTRLLVL.

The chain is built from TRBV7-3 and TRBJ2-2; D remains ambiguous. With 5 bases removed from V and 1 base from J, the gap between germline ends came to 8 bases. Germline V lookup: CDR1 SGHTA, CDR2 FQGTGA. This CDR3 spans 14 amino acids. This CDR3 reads CASSLRENTGELFF. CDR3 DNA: TGTGCCAGCAGCCTTAGGGAGAACACCGGGGAGCTGTTTTTT.

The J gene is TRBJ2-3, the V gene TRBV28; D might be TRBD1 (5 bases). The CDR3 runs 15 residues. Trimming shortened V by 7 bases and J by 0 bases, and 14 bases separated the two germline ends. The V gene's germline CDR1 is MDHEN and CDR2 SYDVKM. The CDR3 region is CASTTAGISTDTQYF. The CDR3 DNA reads TGTGCCAGCACCACCGCAGGGATCAGCACAGATACGCAGTATTTT.